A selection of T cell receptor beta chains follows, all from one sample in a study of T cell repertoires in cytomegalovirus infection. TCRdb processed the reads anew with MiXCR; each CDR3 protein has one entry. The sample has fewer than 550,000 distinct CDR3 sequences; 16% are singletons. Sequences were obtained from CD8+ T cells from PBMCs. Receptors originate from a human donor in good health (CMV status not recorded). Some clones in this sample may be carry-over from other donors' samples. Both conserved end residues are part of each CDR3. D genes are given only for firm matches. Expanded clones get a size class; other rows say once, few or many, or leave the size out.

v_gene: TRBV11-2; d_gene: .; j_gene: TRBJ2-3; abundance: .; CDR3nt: TGTGCCAGCAGCTTAGAGCCGGGGGCCCGCACAGATACGCAGTATTTT; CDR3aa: CASSLEPGARTDTQYF
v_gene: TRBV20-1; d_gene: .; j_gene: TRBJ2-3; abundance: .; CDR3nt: TGCAGTGCTAGATTTGGCAATGGGGCCACAGATACGCAGTATTTT; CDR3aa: CSARFGNGATDTQYF
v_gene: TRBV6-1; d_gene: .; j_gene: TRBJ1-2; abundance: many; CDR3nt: TGTGCCAGCAGTCAGGACAGACTCTATGGCTACACCTTC; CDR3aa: CASSQDRLYGYTF
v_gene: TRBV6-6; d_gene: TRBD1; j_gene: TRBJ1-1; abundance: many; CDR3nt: TGTGCCAGCAGTTACTCCGACAGGGACGCTTTCTTT; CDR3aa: CASSYSDRDAFF
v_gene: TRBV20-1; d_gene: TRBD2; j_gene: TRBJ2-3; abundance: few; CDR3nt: TGCAGTGCGCCGACACTAGCGGAAACGTACACAGATACGCAGTATTTT; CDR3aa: CSAPTLAETYTDTQYF
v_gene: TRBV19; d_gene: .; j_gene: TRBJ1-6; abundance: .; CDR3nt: TGTGCCAGTAGTTCTTCGACAGTACGTGCCTACTCACCCCTCCACTTT; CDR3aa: CASSSSTVRAYSPLHF
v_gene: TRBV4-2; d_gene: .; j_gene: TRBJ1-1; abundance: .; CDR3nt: TGTGCCAGCAGCCAAGAATTGCAGATCTTTAACACTGAAGCTTTCTTT; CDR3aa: CASSQELQIFNTEAFF
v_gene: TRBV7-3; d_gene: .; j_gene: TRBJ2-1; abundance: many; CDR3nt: TGTGCCAGCAGCTTAATCCCGGGGATGGAAGGCGCCGATGAGCAGTTCTTC; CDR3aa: CASSLIPGMEGADEQFF
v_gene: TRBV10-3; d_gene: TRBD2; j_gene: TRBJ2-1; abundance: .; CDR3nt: TGTGCCATCAGTCCGGGGGGGGGACTCCATAATGAGCAGTTCTTC; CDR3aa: CAISPGGGLHNEQFF
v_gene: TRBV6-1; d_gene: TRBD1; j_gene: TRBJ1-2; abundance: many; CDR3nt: TGTGCCAGCAGCGAAGGACAGGACGCCTATGGCTACACCTTC; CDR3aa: CASSEGQDAYGYTF
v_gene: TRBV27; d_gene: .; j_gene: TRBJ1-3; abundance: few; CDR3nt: TGTGCCAGCAGTTTACGAAGTCCATACTCTGGAAACACCATATATTTT; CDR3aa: CASSLRSPYSGNTIYF
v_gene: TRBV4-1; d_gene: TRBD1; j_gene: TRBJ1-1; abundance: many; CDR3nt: TGCGCCAGCAGCCAAGGGGAACAGGGGTACACTGAAGCTTTCTTT; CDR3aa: CASSQGEQGYTEAFF
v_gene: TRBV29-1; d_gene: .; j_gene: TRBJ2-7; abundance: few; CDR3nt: TGCAGCGTGGGGGGCGCAGCGTACGAGCAGTACTTC; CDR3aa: CSVGGAAYEQYF
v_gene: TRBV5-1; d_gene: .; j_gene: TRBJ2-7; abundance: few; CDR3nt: TGCGCCAGCAGCGCCACCGGGAACAACTACGAGCAGTACTTC; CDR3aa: CASSATGNNYEQYF
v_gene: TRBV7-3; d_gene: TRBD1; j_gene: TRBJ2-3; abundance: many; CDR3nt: TGTGCCAGCAGCCCCATGCGACAGGGACGCACAGATACGCAGTATTTT; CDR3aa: CASSPMRQGRTDTQYF
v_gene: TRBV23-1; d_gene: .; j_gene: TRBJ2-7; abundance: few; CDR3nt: TGCGCCAGCAGTCAATCAAAGGGACCCTCCTACGAGCAGTACTTC; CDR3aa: CASSQSKGPSYEQYF
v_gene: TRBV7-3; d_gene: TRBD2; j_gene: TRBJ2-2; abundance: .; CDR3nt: TGTGCCAGCAGCTATAGCGGGGGGTTAGTTGGCACCGGGGAGCTGTTTTTT; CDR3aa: CASSYSGGLVGTGELFF
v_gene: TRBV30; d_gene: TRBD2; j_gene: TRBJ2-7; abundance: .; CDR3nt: TGTGCCTGGAGCTGGGCGGGAGGGCCTAACGAGCAGTACTTC; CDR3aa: CAWSWAGGPNEQYF
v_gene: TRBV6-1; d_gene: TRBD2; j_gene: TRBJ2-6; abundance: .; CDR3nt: TGTGCCAGCAGGGGATTAACTAGCGAGATAAAAGTTGGGGCCAACGTCCTGACTTTC; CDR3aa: CASRGLTSEIKVGANVLTF
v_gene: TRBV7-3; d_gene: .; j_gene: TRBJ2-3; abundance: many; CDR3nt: TGTGCCAGCAGCCCAGTACAGGGCACAGATACGCAGTATTTT; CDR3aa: CASSPVQGTDTQYF
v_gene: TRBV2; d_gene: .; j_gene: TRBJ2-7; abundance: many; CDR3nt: TGTGCCAGCACCTCAGTAGCAGTCTCCTACGAGCAGTACTTC; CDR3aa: CASTSVAVSYEQYF
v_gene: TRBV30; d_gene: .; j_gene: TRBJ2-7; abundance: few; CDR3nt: TGTGCCTGGAGTGTTGGCCACGAGCAGTACTTC; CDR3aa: CAWSVGHEQYF
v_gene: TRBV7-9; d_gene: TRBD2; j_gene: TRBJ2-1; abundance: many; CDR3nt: TGTGCCAGCAGCTTAGTTAGCGGGAGAACCGTCTATGAGCAGTTCTTC; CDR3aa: CASSLVSGRTVYEQFF
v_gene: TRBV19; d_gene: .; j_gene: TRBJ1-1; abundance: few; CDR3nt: TGTGCCAGTAGTCCCCGGACACAGGCCCTTCCTGAAGCTTTCTTT; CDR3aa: CASSPRTQALPEAFF
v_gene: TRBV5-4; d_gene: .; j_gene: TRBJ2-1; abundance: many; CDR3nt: TGTGCCAGCAGCTCTCACCCCAGGACGATGCGAAGCAATGAGCAGTTCTTC; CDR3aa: CASSSHPRTMRSNEQFF
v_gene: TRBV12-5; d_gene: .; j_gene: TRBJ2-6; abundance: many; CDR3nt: TGTGCTAGTGGTTTGGTACAGAGGCTCTTTTCTGGGGCCAACGTCCTGACTTTC; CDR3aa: CASGLVQRLFSGANVLTF
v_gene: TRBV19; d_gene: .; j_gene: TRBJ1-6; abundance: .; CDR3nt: TGTGCCAGTAGTATAGGGGCTCGGGGATCCTATAATTCACCCCTCCACTTT; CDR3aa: CASSIGARGSYNSPLHF
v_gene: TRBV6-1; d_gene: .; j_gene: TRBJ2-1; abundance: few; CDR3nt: TGTGCCAGCAGTGAAGAGGTTAGCGGCAATGAGCAGTTCTTC; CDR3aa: CASSEEVSGNEQFF
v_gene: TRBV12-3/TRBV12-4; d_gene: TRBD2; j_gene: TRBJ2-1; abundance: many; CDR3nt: TGTGCCAGCAGTTTCGGCGGGGGGGCCTACAATGAGCAGTTCTTC; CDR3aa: CASSFGGGAYNEQFF
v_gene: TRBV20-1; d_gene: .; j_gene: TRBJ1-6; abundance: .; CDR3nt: TGCAGTGCTAGATGGGGGGAAGTTGAGGGTTCACCCCTCCACTTT; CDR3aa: CSARWGEVEGSPLHF
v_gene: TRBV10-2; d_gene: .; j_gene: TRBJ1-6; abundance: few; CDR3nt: TGCGCCAGCAGTGAACCACGGCTGAATTCACCCCTCCACTTT; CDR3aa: CASSEPRLNSPLHF
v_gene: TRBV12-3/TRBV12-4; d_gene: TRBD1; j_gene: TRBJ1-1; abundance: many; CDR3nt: TGTGCCAGCGGACAGGGGTACACTGAAGCTTTCTTT; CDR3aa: CASGQGYTEAFF
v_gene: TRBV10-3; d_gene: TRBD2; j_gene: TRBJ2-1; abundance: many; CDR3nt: TGTGCCATCAGGACACTAGCGGGAAGCTCCTACAATGAGCAGTTCTTC; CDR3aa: CAIRTLAGSSYNEQFF
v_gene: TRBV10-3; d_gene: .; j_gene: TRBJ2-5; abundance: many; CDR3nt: TGTGCCATCAGTGAGACTCCTCAAGAGACCCAGTACTTC; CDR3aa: CAISETPQETQYF
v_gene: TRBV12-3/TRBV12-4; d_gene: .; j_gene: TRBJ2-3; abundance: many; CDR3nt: TGTGCCAGCAGCACCGGGCCAGGGATCGCAGATACGCAGTATTTT; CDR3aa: CASSTGPGIADTQYF
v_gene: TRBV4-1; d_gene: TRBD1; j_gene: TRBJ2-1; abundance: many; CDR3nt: TGCGCCAGCAGCCAGGACAGGGATGAGCAGTTCTTC; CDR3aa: CASSQDRDEQFF
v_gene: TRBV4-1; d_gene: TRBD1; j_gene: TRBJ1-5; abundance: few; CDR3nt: TGTGCCAGCAGCCAAGATCCCGGGACAGGGGGCCCGTATAGCAATCAGCCCCAGCATTTT; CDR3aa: CASSQDPGTGGPYSNQPQHF
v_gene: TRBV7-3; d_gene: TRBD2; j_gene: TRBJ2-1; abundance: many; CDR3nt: TGTGCCAGCAGCCCCGCGGGAGGGGGTCTCAATGAGCAGTTCTTC; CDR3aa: CASSPAGGGLNEQFF
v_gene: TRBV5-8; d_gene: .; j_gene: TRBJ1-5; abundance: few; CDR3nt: TGTGCCAGCAGCTTGGTGTGGGCAGGGGGCAATCAGCCCCAGCATTTT; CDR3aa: CASSLVWAGGNQPQHF
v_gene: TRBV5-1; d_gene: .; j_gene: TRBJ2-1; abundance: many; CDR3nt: TGCGCCAGCAGCTTGGCCAGGCGGAGCTCCTACAATGAGCAGTTCTTC; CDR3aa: CASSLARRSSYNEQFF
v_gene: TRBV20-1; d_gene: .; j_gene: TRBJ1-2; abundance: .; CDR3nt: TGCAGTGCTCCGACAGAGAACTATGGCTACACCTTC; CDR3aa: CSAPTENYGYTF
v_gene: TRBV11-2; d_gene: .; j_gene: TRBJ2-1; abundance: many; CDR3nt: TGTGCCAGCAGCTTAGCCCTTAGGGATGAGCAGTTCTTC; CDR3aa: CASSLALRDEQFF
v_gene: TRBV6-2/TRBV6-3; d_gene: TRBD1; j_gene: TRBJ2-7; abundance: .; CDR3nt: TGTGCCAGCAGTTTTCAGGGGGTCTCCTACGAGCAGTACTTC; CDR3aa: CASSFQGVSYEQYF
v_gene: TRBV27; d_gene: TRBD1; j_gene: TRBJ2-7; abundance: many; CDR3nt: TGTGCCAGCAGTTTATCGAGGGGGCCACCTTCCTACGAGCAGTACTTC; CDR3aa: CASSLSRGPPSYEQYF
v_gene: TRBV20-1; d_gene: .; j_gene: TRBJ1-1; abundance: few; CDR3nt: TGCAGTGCTAGAGATCGAAGGAACACTGAAGCTTTCTTT; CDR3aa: CSARDRRNTEAFF
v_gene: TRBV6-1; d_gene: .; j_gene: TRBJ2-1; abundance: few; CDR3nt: TGTGCCAGCAGTGGGGGGGACTTCCGCGGTAATGAGCAGTTCTTC; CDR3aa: CASSGGDFRGNEQFF
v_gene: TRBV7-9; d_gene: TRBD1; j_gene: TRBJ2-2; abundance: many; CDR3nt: TGTGCCAGCAGCTTAGCGGGGACAGGCGGGGAGCTGTTTTTT; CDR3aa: CASSLAGTGGELFF
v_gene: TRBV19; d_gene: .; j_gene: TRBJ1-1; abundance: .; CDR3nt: TGTGCCAGTAATCCCTTCCCGAACACTGAAGATTTCTTT; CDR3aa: CASNPFPNTEDFF